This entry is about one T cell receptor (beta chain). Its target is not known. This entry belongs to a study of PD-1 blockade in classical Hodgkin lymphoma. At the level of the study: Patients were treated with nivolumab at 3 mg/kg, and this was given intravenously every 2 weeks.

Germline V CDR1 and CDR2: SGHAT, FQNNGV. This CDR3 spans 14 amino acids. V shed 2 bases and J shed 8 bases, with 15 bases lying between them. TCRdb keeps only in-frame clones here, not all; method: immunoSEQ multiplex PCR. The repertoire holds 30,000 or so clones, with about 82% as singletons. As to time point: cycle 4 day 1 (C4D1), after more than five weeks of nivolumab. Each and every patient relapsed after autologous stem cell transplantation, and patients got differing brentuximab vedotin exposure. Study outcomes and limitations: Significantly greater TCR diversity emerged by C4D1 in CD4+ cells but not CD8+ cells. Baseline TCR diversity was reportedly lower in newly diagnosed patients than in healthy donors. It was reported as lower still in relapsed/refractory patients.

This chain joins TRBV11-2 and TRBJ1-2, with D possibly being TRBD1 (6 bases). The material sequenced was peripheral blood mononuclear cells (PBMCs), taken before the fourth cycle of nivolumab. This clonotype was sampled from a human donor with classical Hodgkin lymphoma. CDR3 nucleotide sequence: TGTGCCAGCAGCTTAAACGGGCAGGGGTACGGCTACACCTTC. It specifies CASSLNGQGYGYTF.